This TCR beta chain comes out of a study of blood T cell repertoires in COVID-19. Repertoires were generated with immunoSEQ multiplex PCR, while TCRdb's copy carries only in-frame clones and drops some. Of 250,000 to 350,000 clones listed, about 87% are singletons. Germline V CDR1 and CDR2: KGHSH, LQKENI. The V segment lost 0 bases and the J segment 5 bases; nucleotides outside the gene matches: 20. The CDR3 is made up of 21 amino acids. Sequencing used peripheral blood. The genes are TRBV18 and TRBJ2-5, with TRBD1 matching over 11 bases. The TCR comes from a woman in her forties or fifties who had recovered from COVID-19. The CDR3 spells CASSPPVIGQGTGGSRETQYF. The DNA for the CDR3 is TGTGCCAGCTCACCACCGGTAATCGGCCAGGGGACAGGGGGTTCGCGGGAGACCCAGTACTTC.